The 29 T cell receptor beta chains presented below share a single source sample, sequenced in a study of T cells in Graves' hyperthyroidism and ophthalmopathy. RNA transcripts were the template for amplifying TCR beta CDR3 regions. A first-round RT-PCR of the TCR CDR3 used the HTBI primer set. MiXCR was run by TCRdb on the multiplex PCR reads, yielding one entry per CDR3 protein. The sample holds fewer than 650,000 distinct CDR3 sequences, roughly 14% seen once. The sequenced sample consisted of blood. These receptors came from a middle-aged woman with Graves' ophthalmopathy.

This clonotype was detected many times. The V and J genes are TRBV29-1 and TRBJ2-3; D ambiguous. Germline CDR1 SQVTM, CDR2 ANQGSEA. V gave up 5 bases and J gave up 0 bases, with 15 bases separating them. The CDR3 runs to 15 residues. The CDR3 DNA sequence: TGCAGCGTTTCCCCCCGGACGGCAAGCACAGATACGCAGTATTTT. It translates to CSVSPRTASTDTQYF.

This clonotype has at least ten counts. CDR3 DNA: TGTGCCAGCAGTTACGGGGCACTAGACGGAGACAACTATGGCTACACCTTC. Protein: CASSYGALDGDNYGYTF. This sequence joins TRBV6-5 and TRBJ1-2, with a tentative D call TRBD1 (5 bases). Germline values: CDR1 MNHEY, CDR2 SVGAGI. CDR3 length: 17 amino acids. V was shortened by 2 bases and J by 2 bases, with 18 bases between the two germline ends.

The table lists this clonotype with a few counts. J is TRBJ2-7 and V is TRBV5-1; D is undetermined. Germline-derived CDR1 and CDR2 are SGHRS and YFSETQ. The CDR3 runs to 14 residues. Trimming stripped 0 bases from V and 5 bases from J, with 12 bases between. Here the CDR3 reads CASSLESRQDEQYF. The CDR3 DNA follows: TGCGCCAGCAGCTTGGAGTCGCGTCAGGACGAGCAGTACTTC.

This clonotype has at least ten counts. This chain links TRBV29-1 with TRBJ2-5, with 8 bases lining up with TRBD2. Trimming cost V 7 bases and J 2 bases; bases outside gene matches: 9. The CDR3 extends over 14 amino acids. Germline CDR1 is SQVTM and CDR2 is ANQGSEA. This CDR3 is CSGKRIAGQETQYF. CDR3 bases: TGCAGCGGCAAACGCATAGCGGGACAAGAGACCCAGTACTTC. The full variable domain, with the rest looked up from reference TRBV29-1 and TRBJ2-5, is SAVISQKPSRDICQRGTSLTIQCQVDSQVTMMFWYRQQPGQSLTLIATANQGSEATYESGFVIDKFPISRPNLTFSTLTVSNMSPEDSSIYLCSGKRIAGQETQYFGPGTRLLVL.

The genes are TRBV30 and TRBJ2-7, with TRBD2 as a possible D gene (5 bases). Germline CDR1 and CDR2: GTSNPN and SVGIG (reference sequence). V was cut by 1 base and J by 2 bases, with 27 bases left in between. The CDR3 consists of 19 residues. For the CDR3, the DNA is TGTGCCTGGAGTGGTCATAAGAATCTTTCTCCGGGGAAAGCCTACGAGCAGTACTTC. It is translated as CAWSGHKNLSPGKAYEQYF.

Many counts were recorded for this clonotype. The genes are TRBV28 and TRBJ2-7, with D uncertain. The CDR3 runs to 12 residues. Germline lookup yields CDR1 MDHEN and CDR2 SYDVKM. Trimming removed 8 bases from V and 2 bases from J, with 10 bases in between. The CDR3 spells CASRRNTYEQYF. The CDR3 DNA reads TGTGCCAGCCGTCGGAATACCTACGAGCAGTACTTC.

In this sample, this clonotype turned up once. V and J are TRBV6-2 or TRBV6-3 and TRBJ2-5, with 10 bases matching TRBD2. This CDR3 has 16 amino acids. The germline V gene encodes CDR1 MNHEY and CDR2 SVGEGT. Trimming removed 6 bases from V and 5 bases from J; junction bases left unmatched: 12. CDR3 DNA: TGTGCCAGCAGGTCCGGGACTAGCGCGCGACGGGAGACCCAGTACTTC. Translation gives CASRSGTSARRETQYF.

This clonotype was detected ten times or more. The chain carries TRBV30 and TRBJ2-5; 8 bases match TRBD2. Unmatched junction bases numbered 4, after V lost 0 bases and J lost 1 base. This CDR3 is 15 amino acids long. The germline V gene has CDR1 GTSNPN and CDR2 SVGIG (reference sequence). The CDR3 nucleotides are TGTGCCTGGAGTGTAGGTCTAGCGGGCCAAGAGACCCAGTACTTC. Amino acid sequence: CAWSVGLAGQETQYF.

The chain has TRBV7-2 and TRBJ2-2; TRBD2 matches at 7 bases. The CDR3 runs to 14 residues. Germline V CDR1 and CDR2: SGHTA, FQGNSA. V trimming: 8 bases; J trimming: 2 bases; junction bases outside the gene matches: 5. CDR3 DNA sequence: TGTGCCAGCGGACCTAGCGGCAACACCGGGGAGCTGTTTTTT. This translates into CASGPSGNTGELFF.

This clonotype was recorded many times. The chain employs TRBV13 and TRBJ2-5, with 8 bases aligning to TRBD2. V lost 5 bases and J lost 2; bases outside the gene matches: 7. Germline V gives CDR1 PRHDT, CDR2 FYEKMQ (reference sequence). This CDR3 is built from 15 residues. Here the CDR3 DNA reads TGTGCCAGCAGCCCCTTCCGGGAGGGACAAGAGACCCAGTACTTC. As protein: CASSPFREGQETQYF.

This clonotype was recorded at least ten times. This chain joins TRBV7-2 and TRBJ1-2; 9 positions match TRBD1. Per the germline V gene, CDR1 is SGHTA and CDR2 is FQGNSA. The ends lost 5 bases at V and 6 bases at J; junction bases unmatched: 4. This CDR3 is built from 13 residues. The CDR3 region has the DNA TGTGCCAGCAGCCTCGGGACAGGGAATGGCTACACCTTC. Its protein is CASSLGTGNGYTF.

This clonotype was seen at least ten times. The genes are TRBV12-3 or TRBV12-4 and TRBJ2-5, with TRBD1 matching over 7 bases. After removal of 4 bases from V and 0 bases from J, the junction contained 11 bases not matched to a gene. This CDR3 is built from 17 residues. The CDR3 reads CASSYLFGQVDQETQYF. CDR3 coding DNA: TGTGCCAGCAGTTACCTCTTCGGACAGGTCGACCAAGAGACCCAGTACTTC.

This clonotype was picked up many times. The J gene is TRBJ2-4, the V gene TRBV30; TRBD2 matches at 7 bases. After removal of 2 bases from V and 8 bases from J, the junction contained 12 bases not matched to a gene. The CDR3 covers 15 residues. The germline V gene encodes CDR1 GTSNPN and CDR2 SVGIG (reference sequence). Here the CDR3 DNA reads TGTGCCTGGAGTCGCCCGGGAGGCGGGGGTGACATTCAGTACTTC. Translated: CAWSRPGGGGDIQYF.

This clonotype was found many times. V is TRBV29-1 and J is TRBJ1-1; 7 nucleotides agree with TRBD1. J was trimmed by 5 bases and V by 8 bases; bases with no gene match: 14. The V gene's germline CDR1 is SQVTM and CDR2 ANQGSEA. This CDR3 is built from 14 residues. DNA for the CDR3: TGCAGCATAAGACAGGGTCCAATCGGGACTGAAGCTTTCTTT. Its protein product is CSIRQGPIGTEAFF.

At least ten counts were recorded for this clonotype. This sequence joins TRBV6-1 and TRBJ1-2; D perhaps matches TRBD1 (5 bases). Germline V gene sequence: CDR1 MNHNS, CDR2 SASEGT. Trimming pared 6 bases from V and 0 bases from J, leaving 17 bases between. The CDR3 contains 16 residues. In DNA form, the CDR3 reads TGTGCCAGCAGCCGGGGGGAGGGATCGACTAACTATGGCTACACCTTC. Translation gives CASSRGEGSTNYGYTF.

This clonotype was seen a few times. V usage is TRBV10-3 and J usage is TRBJ2-3; D is perhaps TRBD2 (5 bases). Germline V gives CDR1 ENHRY, CDR2 SYGVKD. The CDR3 consists of 11 residues. The germline V and J ends were trimmed by 4 bases and 9 bases, with 8 bases remaining between them. The CDR3 region has the DNA TGTGCCATCAGTGTGGACTGGACGCAGTATTTT. It codes for CAISVDWTQYF.

The chain employs TRBV19 and TRBJ1-2; a possible D gene is TRBD1 (6 bases). The CDR3 is made up of 15 amino acids. Germline-derived CDR1 and CDR2 are LNHDA and SQIVND (reference sequence). V lost 7 bases and J 0 bases, leaving 15 bases between the germline ends. The CDR3 is CASTPTGEANYGYTF. The CDR3 coding sequence is TGTGCCAGTACCCCGACAGGAGAAGCTAACTATGGCTACACCTTC.

This clonotype was picked up many times. V is TRBV6-1 and J is TRBJ1-6, with D tentatively TRBD1 (5 bases). Per germline, CDR1 MNHNS and CDR2 SASEGT. Trimming removed 6 bases from V and 8 bases from J, with 14 bases in between. The CDR3 length is 14 residues. The CDR3, as DNA: TGTGCCAGCAGGACCGGGACCCCGTATTCACCCCTCCACTTT. Translation: CASRTGTPYSPLHF.

This clonotype was recorded many times. The chain recombines TRBV29-1 with TRBJ2-7; no firm D call. The CDR3 sequence is 10 residues long. The germline V gene has CDR1 SQVTM and CDR2 ANQGSEA. V dropped 6 bases and J dropped 7 bases, with 10 bases sitting between them. CDR3 sequence: CSVVAGEQYF. CDR3 DNA: TGCAGCGTCGTCGCCGGAGAGCAGTACTTC.

In this sample, this clonotype turned up many times. The rearrangement links TRBV6-1 to TRBJ2-5; a weak D match, TRBD2 (5 bases). This CDR3 contains 16 residues. CDR1 and CDR2 from the germline V gene are MNHNS and SASEGT. V gave up 6 bases and J gave up 5 bases, with 22 bases separating them. The CDR3 DNA follows: TGTGCCAGCAGCCCCGCCACAGCGGTATTAGGGGAGACCCAGTACTTC. Its translation: CASSPATAVLGETQYF.

In its sample, this clonotype was seen many times. The chain is built from TRBV5-1 and TRBJ2-7; TRBD2 is a possible D gene (5 bases). CDR3 size: 15 residues. CDR1 and CDR2 (germline): SGHRS, YFSETQ. The V end was cut by 0 bases, the J end by 2 bases, with 12 bases between. The CDR3 nucleotides read TGCGCCAGCAGCTTGGCCTCGGGGAAAACCTACGAGCAGTACTTC. Protein: CASSLASGKTYEQYF.

This clonotype was counted at least ten times. This chain links TRBV29-1 with TRBJ2-5; 9 bases line up with TRBD2. The V segment lost 4 bases and the J segment 5 bases; nucleotides outside the gene matches: 14. Per the germline V gene, CDR1 is SQVTM and CDR2 is ANQGSEA. The CDR3 totals 16 residues. The CDR3 nucleotides are TGCAGCGTTGTTCGGGGGGCCGCTAGCGGGACTGAGACCCAGTACTTC. Residues: CSVVRGAASGTETQYF.

This clonotype was seen at least ten times. The chain links TRBV6-2 or TRBV6-3 to TRBJ2-7, with 11 bases matching TRBD2. Germline CDR1 is MNHEY and CDR2 is SVGEGT. This CDR3 region has 14 residues. After removal of 6 bases from V and 0 bases from J, the junction contained 1 base not matched to a gene. The CDR3 spells CASRTSGISYEQYF. The CDR3 bases are TGTGCCAGCAGGACTAGCGGGATCTCCTACGAGCAGTACTTC.

V usage is TRBV11-2 and J usage is TRBJ1-1, with 7 bases fitting TRBD1. The CDR3 loop spans 18 amino acids. Germline V gives CDR1 SGHAT, CDR2 FQNNGV. Trimming removed 3 bases from V and 5 bases from J; junction bases left unmatched: 18. The CDR3 coding sequence is TGTGCCAGCAGCTTCCCGACAGGGATTGGTAGTAGAGGAACTGAAGCTTTCTTT. Encoded protein: CASSFPTGIGSRGTEAFF.

V and J are TRBV7-9 and TRBJ1-2; the D gene is possibly TRBD1 (6 bases). With 1 base removed from V and 9 bases from J, the gap between germline ends came to 15 bases. This CDR3 region has 14 residues. Per the germline V gene, CDR1 is SEHNR and CDR2 is FQNEAQ (reference sequence). For the CDR3, the DNA is TGTGCCAGCAGCTTAGGGGCAGGGGAAAGAAGCTACACCTTC. Translation: CASSLGAGERSYTF.

In its sample, this clonotype was seen many times. CDR3: CATSRYSSGSIIGQETQYF. The CDR3 DNA follows: TGTGCCACCAGCAGATACTCTAGCGGGAGTATAATTGGGCAAGAGACCCAGTACTTC. V usage is TRBV15 and J usage is TRBJ2-5, with 10 bases that match TRBD2. Germline CDR1 reads LNHNV; CDR2 reads YYDKDF (reference sequence). There are 19 residues in the CDR3. V was clipped by 2 bases and J by 2 bases; unmatched bases: 14.

This clonotype was observed a handful of times. The genes are TRBV7-2 and TRBJ2-7, with unresolved D. With 1 base removed from V and 7 bases from J, the gap between germline ends came to 11 bases. The germline CDR1 and CDR2 sequences are SGHTA and FQGNSA. The CDR3 runs 13 residues. This chain's CDR3 is CASSLGPVSEQYF. Here the CDR3 DNA reads TGTGCCAGCAGCTTAGGCCCGGTTTCAGAGCAGTACTTC.

This clonotype was seen at least ten times. This chain links TRBV6-5 with TRBJ1-1; tentative D call: TRBD1 (5 bases). The V end was cut by 2 bases, the J end by 5 bases, with 15 bases between. Per the germline V gene, CDR1 is MNHEY and CDR2 is SVGAGI. The CDR3 covers 15 residues. CDR3 in DNA: TGTGCCAGCAGTTACAAAGGGGAGGTCCGAACTGAAGCTTTCTTT. Its protein is CASSYKGEVRTEAFF.

The CDR3 sequence: CASSLDRDPYGYTF. CDR3 nucleotide sequence: TGTGCCAGCAGCTTAGACAGGGACCCGTATGGCTACACCTTC. This chain links TRBV7-2 with TRBJ1-2, with a tentative D call TRBD1 (6 bases). Trimming pared 1 base from V and 5 bases from J, leaving 11 bases between. This CDR3 has 14 amino acids. CDR1 SGHTA and CDR2 FQGNSA come from the germline V gene.